These 23 T cell receptor beta chains originate from one sample sequenced in a study of blood T cells in healthy people across ages. A second PCR of 7 to 11 cycles used a sample-barcoded 5' primer and a J-beta primer mix. TCRdb passed the 5' RACE reads through MiXCR, listing each CDR3 protein once. Among 870,000 or so distinct CDR3 sequences listed, less than 35% were seen once. Sequenced sample: blood. These receptors came from a woman of 80 years or more in good health.

Regarding this clonotype: At one end, the junction sequence differs from germline, possibly due to a read error. V and J are TRBV20-1 and TRBJ1-6; D unresolved. The CDR3 has 16 residues. The germline V gene encodes CDR1 DFQATT and CDR2 SNEGSKA (reference sequence). The DNA of the CDR3 is TGCAGTGCTAGTAGAGAGGGCAGACTATTAAATTCACCCCCCCACTTT. Protein sequence: CSASREGRLLNSPPHF.

This clonotype was recorded a few times. The rearrangement joins TRBV20-1 to TRBJ2-2; the match to TRBD1 covers 8 bases. CDR1 DFQATT and CDR2 SNEGSKA come from the germline V gene (reference sequence). The CDR3 length is 14 residues. The ends lost 4 bases at V and 5 bases at J; junction bases unmatched: 6. The CDR3 sequence is CSAKARGRTGELFF. The CDR3 nucleotides read TGCAGTGCTAAGGCCAGGGGGCGAACCGGGGAGCTGTTTTTT.

The chain couples TRBV13 to TRBJ2-7, with 12 bases aligning to TRBD1. Looked up from germline, CDR1 is PRHDT and CDR2 is FYEKMQ (reference sequence). Trimming took 0 bases from V and 5 from J; bases not matched to a gene: 2. There are 15 residues in the CDR3. CDR3 nucleotide sequence: TGTGCCAGCAGCTTAGGGGGACAGGGGGCTCACGAGCAGTACTTC. Protein product: CASSLGGQGAHEQYF.

J is TRBJ1-1 and V is TRBV20-1; TRBD1 agrees at 10 bases. V shed 6 bases and J 5 bases; nucleotides not matched to a gene: 9. Germline V gene sequence: CDR1 DFQATT, CDR2 SNEGSKA (reference sequence). The CDR3 is 14 amino acids. The CDR3 DNA reads as TGCAGTGCGCCGCCCGGGACAGGGGCGACTGAAGCTTTCTTT. Its translation: CSAPPGTGATEAFF.

Concerning this clonotype itself: A read error may be the cause here, since a much bigger clone is one base away. The chain carries TRBV20-1 and TRBJ2-1, with D possibly being TRBD1 (7 bases). The ends were cut back, 0 bases at V and 6 bases at J, with 12 bases in the middle. This CDR3 spans 14 amino acids. Germline lookup yields CDR1 DFQATT and CDR2 SNEGSKA (reference sequence). The CDR3 loop reads CSAREQEGANEQFF. The CDR3 region has the DNA TGCAGTGCTAGAGAGCAGGAGGGGGCCAATGAGCAGTTCTTC.

Points on this clonotype: It may be a read error: a sequence one base away is much more abundant. The rearrangement uses TRBV20-1 and TRBJ2-1; tentatively, D is TRBD2 (6 bases). Germline CDR1 is DFQATT and CDR2 is SNEGSKA (reference sequence). This CDR3 contains 11 residues. The CDR3 protein is CGGTTWNEQFF. CDR3 nucleotides: TGCGGGGGGACGACGTGGAATGAGCAGTTCTTC.

The chain carries TRBV20-1 and TRBJ2-3, with 13 nucleotides matching TRBD2. J was trimmed by 3 bases and V by 6 bases; bases with no gene match: 6. The CDR3 has 15 residues. Germline loops: CDR1 DFQATT, CDR2 SNEGSKA (reference sequence). The CDR3 sequence: CSARTSGSLTDTQYF. The CDR3 DNA is TGCAGTGCGAGGACTAGCGGGAGTCTAACAGATACGCAGTATTTT.

This clonotype was observed at least ten times. This chain connects TRBV7-8 to TRBJ2-1; 9 bases map to TRBD2. The J segment lost 4 bases and the V segment lost 0 bases, leaving 7 bases of the junction unmatched. The CDR3 is 17 amino acids. CDR1 is SGHVS and CDR2 is FQNEAQ in the germline V gene. The chain's CDR3 is CASSLATDSGGYNEQFF. CDR3 in DNA: TGTGCCAGCAGCTTAGCCACCGACAGCGGGGGGTACAATGAGCAGTTCTTC.

This clonotype has only a few counts. The CDR3 bases are TGTGCCAGCAGCTTTAGTAGCGGGGGCGCCTACAATGAGCAGTTCTTC. Encoded protein: CASSFSSGGAYNEQFF. This chain connects TRBV7-2 to TRBJ2-1, with 9 bases identical to TRBD2. Per the germline V gene, CDR1 is SGHTA and CDR2 is FQGNSA. This CDR3 is 16 amino acids long. Trimming cost V 3 bases and J 2 bases; bases outside gene matches: 5.

V gene TRBV7-6 combines with J gene TRBJ2-3, with 9 nucleotides matching TRBD2. J lost 4 bases, V lost 8 bases, and 13 bases had no gene match. This CDR3 contains 16 residues. Germline V gene lookup returns CDR1 SGHVS and CDR2 FNYEAQ. The CDR3 DNA is TGTGCCAGCGCTCTCGGTTGGCGGGGGGGGGCAGATACGCAGTATTTT. As protein: CASALGWRGGADTQYF. The whole variable domain, filled in from reference TRBV7-6 and TRBJ2-3, reads GAGVSQSPRYKVTKRGQDVALRCDPISGHVSLYWYRQALGQGPEFLTYFNYEAQQDKSGLPNDRFSAERPEGSISTLTIQRTEQRDSAMYRCASALGWRGGADTQYFGPGTRLTVL.

This clonotype was seen a handful of times. V gene TRBV11-2 combines with J gene TRBJ2-5; TRBD1 matches 10 bases. Germline assignment: CDR1 SGHAT and CDR2 FQNNGV. The CDR3 totals 15 residues. V lost 5 bases to trimming and J lost 4 bases; unmatched junction nucleotides: 7. The CDR3 DNA sequence: TGTGCCAGCAGCATCGGACAGGGGGAAGGAGAGACCCAGTACTTC. Its protein product is CASSIGQGEGETQYF.

This clonotype was observed a few times. A much larger clonotype is one base distant, so this may be a read error. For the CDR3, the DNA is TGTGCCAGCAGCTCGACAGGGGCAGTCTACAATGAGCAGTACTTC. Translated: CASSSTGAVYNEQYF. The genes are TRBV7-2 and TRBJ2-1; 8 positions match TRBD1. The DNA matches TRBJ2-7 better at its end, which makes the J call doubtful. This CDR3 is built from 15 residues. Germline CDR1 and CDR2: SGHTA and FQGNSA.

This clonotype has a count of ten or more. The chain carries TRBV10-3 and TRBJ1-2; D perhaps matches TRBD1 (5 bases). The CDR3 contains 15 residues. V lost 0 bases and J 4 bases, leaving 12 bases between the germline ends. Germline V gene sequence: CDR1 ENHRY, CDR2 SYGVKD. The CDR3 reads CAISESQTDSYGYTF. The DNA for the CDR3 is TGTGCCATCAGTGAGTCCCAGACAGACAGCTATGGCTACACCTTC.

This clonotype has ten or more counts. The chain links TRBV6-5 to TRBJ1-2; D call uncertain. The V gene's germline CDR1 is MNHEY and CDR2 SVGAGI. The CDR3 has 12 residues. V lost 6 bases and J 9 bases, leaving 14 bases between the germline ends. CDR3 amino acids: CASSPGYSRYTF. CDR3 nucleotides: TGTGCCAGCAGCCCAGGTTACTCGCGCTACACCTTC.

The chain links TRBV19 to TRBJ1-2, with 7 bases aligning to TRBD1. Germline loops: CDR1 LNHDA, CDR2 SQIVND (reference sequence). V dropped 4 bases and J dropped 7; count of bases not matched to a gene: 27. The CDR3 runs to 20 residues. The CDR3 DNA is TGTGCCAGTAGTACTCGACAGGGACAGTCAATGGTTCCCAGTTCGGGTGGCTACACCTTC. It encodes CASSTRQGQSMVPSSGGYTF.

As DNA, the CDR3 is TGCAGTGCTAGAGATCTCTCGGGCTCGACTAATGAAAAACTGTTTTTT. Translated: CSARDLSGSTNEKLFF. This chain connects TRBV20-1 to TRBJ1-4; no firm D call. The CDR3 is made up of 16 amino acids. In germline, CDR1 is DFQATT, CDR2 SNEGSKA (reference sequence). The ends were cut back, 0 bases at V and 2 bases at J, with 13 bases in the middle.

This chain links TRBV20-1 with TRBJ1-2, with TRBD1 matching 9 bases. This CDR3 contains 13 residues. Germline V gene sequence: CDR1 DFQATT, CDR2 SNEGSKA (reference sequence). The V gene end was trimmed by 5 bases and the J gene end by 5 bases; junction bases not matched to a gene: 6. The chain's CDR3 is CSAQQGAGYGYTF. The CDR3 nucleotides read TGCAGTGCTCAACAGGGGGCAGGTTATGGCTACACCTTC.

At least ten counts were recorded for this clonotype. This chain joins TRBV20-1 and TRBJ1-2; the D is unclear. Germline V gene sequence: CDR1 DFQATT, CDR2 SNEGSKA (reference sequence). The CDR3 has 12 residues. V lost 6 bases to trimming and J lost 8 bases, with 16 bases between them. DNA of the CDR3: TGCAGTGCGCGCCTCGGTCCGGGAGGCTACACCTTC. It is translated as CSARLGPGGYTF.

This clonotype was counted at least ten times. The chain employs TRBV28 and TRBJ2-3, with 14 bases that match TRBD2. J gave up 3 bases and V 4 bases, and 12 bases lay outside the gene matches. The CDR3 is made up of 19 amino acids. CDR1 is MDHEN and CDR2 is SYDVKM in the germline V gene. The CDR3 DNA is TGTGCCAGCAGTTCTCACCGACTAGCGGGGGGGCTGATGACAGATACGCAGTATTTT. Translation: CASSSHRLAGGLMTDTQYF.

This clonotype was detected a few times. The rearrangement joins TRBV12-3 or TRBV12-4 to TRBJ2-3; D is unclear. Between the trimmed V and J ends, which lost 3 bases and 5 bases, there was a span of 12 bases. CDR3 size: 14 residues. The CDR3 here is CASSFRNTEDTQYF. CDR3 DNA sequence: TGTGCCAGCAGTTTTCGTAATACAGAAGATACGCAGTATTTT.

The rearrangement uses TRBV7-9 and TRBJ2-7; D is ambiguous. Between the trimmed V and J ends, which lost 5 bases and 3 bases, there was a span of 14 bases. CDR3 length: 14 residues. Per the germline V gene, CDR1 is SEHNR and CDR2 is FQNEAQ (reference sequence). The chain's CDR3 is CASSKDGTNYEQYF. The CDR3 bases are TGTGCCAGCAGCAAGGACGGCACAAACTACGAGCAGTACTTC.

Comments on this clonotype: This sequence may be a read error, since a much larger clone differs from it by one base. The chain has TRBV6-1 and TRBJ2-6; 9 bases are shared with TRBD1. The CDR3 has 18 amino acids. Germline CDR1 is MNHNS and CDR2 is SASEGT. Here the CDR3 DNA reads TGTGCCAGCACCGACGACAGGGGGGGACTCTCTGGGGCCAACGTCCGGACTTTC. It is translated as CASTDDRGGLSGANVRTF.

J is TRBJ2-2 and V is TRBV20-1; D perhaps matches TRBD2 (7 bases). The germline CDR1 and CDR2 sequences are DFQATT and SNEGSKA (reference sequence). Trimming took off 6 bases at V and 4 bases at J, with 12 bases between the two ends. CDR3 length equals 13 residues. The CDR3 reads CSAAGGPTGELFF. DNA for the CDR3: TGCAGTGCCGCCGGGGGGCCCACCGGGGAGCTGTTTTTT.